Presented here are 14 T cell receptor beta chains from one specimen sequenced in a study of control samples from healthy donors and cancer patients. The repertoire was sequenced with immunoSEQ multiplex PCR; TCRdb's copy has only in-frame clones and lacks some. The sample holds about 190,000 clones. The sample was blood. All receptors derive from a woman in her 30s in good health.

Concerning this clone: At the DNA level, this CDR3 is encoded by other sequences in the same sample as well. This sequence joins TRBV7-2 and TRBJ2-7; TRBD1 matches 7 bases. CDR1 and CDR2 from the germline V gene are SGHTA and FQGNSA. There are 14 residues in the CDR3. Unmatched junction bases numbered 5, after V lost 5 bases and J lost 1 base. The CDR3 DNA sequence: TGTGCCAGCAGCCCTTGGACAGGTTCCTACGAGCAGTACTTC. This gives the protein CASSPWTGSYEQYF.

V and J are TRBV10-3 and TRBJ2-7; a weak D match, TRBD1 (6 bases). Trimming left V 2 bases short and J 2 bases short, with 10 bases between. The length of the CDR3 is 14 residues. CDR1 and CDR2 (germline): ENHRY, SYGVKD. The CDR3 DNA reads TGTGCCATCAGTGAGCCAGGGACACCCTACGAGCAGTACTTC. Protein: CAISEPGTPYEQYF.

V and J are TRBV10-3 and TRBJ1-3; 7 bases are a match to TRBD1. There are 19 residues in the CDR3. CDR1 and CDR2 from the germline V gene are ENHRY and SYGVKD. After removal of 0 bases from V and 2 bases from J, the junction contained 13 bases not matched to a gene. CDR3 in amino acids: CAISESSGWKGATGNTIYF. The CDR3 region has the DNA TGTGCCATCAGTGAGTCTAGTGGGTGGAAGGGGGCGACTGGAAACACCATATATTTT.

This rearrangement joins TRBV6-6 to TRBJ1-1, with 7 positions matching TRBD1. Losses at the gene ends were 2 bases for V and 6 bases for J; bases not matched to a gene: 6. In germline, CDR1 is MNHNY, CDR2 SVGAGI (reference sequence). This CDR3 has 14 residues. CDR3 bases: TGTGCCAGCAGTTACGACAGGGCGAATCCTGAAGCTTTCTTT. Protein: CASSYDRANPEAFF.

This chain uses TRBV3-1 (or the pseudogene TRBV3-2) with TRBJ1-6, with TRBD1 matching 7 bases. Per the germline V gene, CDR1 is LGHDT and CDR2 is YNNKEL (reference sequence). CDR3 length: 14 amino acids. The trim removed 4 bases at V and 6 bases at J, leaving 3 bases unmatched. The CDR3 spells CASSLTGVNSPLHF. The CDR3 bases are TGTGCCAGCAGCCTAACAGGGGTTAATTCACCCCTCCACTTT.

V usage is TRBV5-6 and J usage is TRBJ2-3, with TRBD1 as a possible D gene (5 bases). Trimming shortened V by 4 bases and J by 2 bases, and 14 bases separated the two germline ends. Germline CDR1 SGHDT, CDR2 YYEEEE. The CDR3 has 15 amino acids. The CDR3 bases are TGTGCCAGCAGCCCCGGCGCGACAGCCACAGATACGCAGTATTTT. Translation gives CASSPGATATDTQYF.

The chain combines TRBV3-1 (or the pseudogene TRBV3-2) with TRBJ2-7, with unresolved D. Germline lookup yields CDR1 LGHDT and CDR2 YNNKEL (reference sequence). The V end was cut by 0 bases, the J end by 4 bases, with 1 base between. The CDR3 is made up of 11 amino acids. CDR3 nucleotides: TGTGCCAGCAGCCAAGATTACGAGCAGTACTTC. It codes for CASSQDYEQYF.

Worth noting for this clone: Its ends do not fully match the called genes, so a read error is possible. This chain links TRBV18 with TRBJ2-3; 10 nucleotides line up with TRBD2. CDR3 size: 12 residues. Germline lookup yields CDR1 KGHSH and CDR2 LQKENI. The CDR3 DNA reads TGTGCCAGCTCACCCACTAGCGGGGCGCCACGTTTT. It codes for CASSPTSGAPRF.

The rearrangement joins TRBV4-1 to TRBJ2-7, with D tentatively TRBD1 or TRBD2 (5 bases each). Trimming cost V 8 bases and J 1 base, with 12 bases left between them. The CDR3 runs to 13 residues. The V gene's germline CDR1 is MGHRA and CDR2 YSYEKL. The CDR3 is CASARDGSYEQYF. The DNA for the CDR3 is TGCGCCAGCGCCAGGGACGGGTCCTACGAGCAGTACTTC.

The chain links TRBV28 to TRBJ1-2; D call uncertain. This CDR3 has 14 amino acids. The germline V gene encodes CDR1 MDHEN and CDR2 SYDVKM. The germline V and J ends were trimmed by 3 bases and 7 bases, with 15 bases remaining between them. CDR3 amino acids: CASSLAGGLRGYTF. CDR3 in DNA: TGTGCCAGCAGTTTGGCGGGAGGGCTCCGTGGCTACACCTTC.

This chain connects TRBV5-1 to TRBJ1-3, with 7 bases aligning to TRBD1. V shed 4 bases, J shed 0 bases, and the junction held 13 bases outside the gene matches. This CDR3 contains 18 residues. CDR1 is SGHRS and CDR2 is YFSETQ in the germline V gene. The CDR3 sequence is CASSTTGQGGSSGNTIYF. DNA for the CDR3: TGCGCCAGCAGCACGACTGGCCAGGGGGGGAGCTCTGGAAACACCATATATTTT.

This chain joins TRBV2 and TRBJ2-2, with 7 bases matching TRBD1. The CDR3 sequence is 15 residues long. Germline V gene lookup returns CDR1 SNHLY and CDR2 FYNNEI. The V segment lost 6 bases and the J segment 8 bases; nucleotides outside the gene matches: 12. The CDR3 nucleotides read TGTGCCAGCAGGACCGGGACAGTGAGGAATGGGGAGCTGTTTTTT. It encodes CASRTGTVRNGELFF. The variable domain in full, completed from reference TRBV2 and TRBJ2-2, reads EPEVTQTPSHQVTQMGQEVILRCVPISNHLYFYWYRQILGQKVEFLVSFYNNEISEKSEIFDDQFSVERPDGSNFTLKIRSTKLEDSAMYFCASRTGTVRNGELFFGEGSRLTVL.

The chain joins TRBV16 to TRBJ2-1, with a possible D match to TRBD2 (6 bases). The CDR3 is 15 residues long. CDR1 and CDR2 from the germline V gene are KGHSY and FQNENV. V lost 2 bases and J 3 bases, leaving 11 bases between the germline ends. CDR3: CASSQRGSLYNEQFF. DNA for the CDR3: TGTGCCAGCAGCCAACGGGGGTCCCTCTACAATGAGCAGTTCTTC.

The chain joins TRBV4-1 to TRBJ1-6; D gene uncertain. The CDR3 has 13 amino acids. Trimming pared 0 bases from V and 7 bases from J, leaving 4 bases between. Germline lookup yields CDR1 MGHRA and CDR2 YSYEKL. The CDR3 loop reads CASSQDLNSPLHF. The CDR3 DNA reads TGCGCCAGCAGCCAAGATTTGAATTCACCCCTCCACTTT.